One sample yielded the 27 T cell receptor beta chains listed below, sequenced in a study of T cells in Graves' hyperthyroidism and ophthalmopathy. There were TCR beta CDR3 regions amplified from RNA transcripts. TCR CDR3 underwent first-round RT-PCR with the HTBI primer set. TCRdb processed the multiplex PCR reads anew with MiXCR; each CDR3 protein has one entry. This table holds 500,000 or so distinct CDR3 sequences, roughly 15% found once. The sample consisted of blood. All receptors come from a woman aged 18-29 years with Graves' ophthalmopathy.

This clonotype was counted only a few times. CDR3 sequence: CASSLGGDYYGYTF. Written as DNA, the CDR3 is TGTGCCAGCAGTTTAGGGGGGGACTACTATGGCTACACCTTC. The chain has TRBV28 and TRBJ1-2; perhaps TRBD1 as D (5 bases). The CDR3 is 14 amino acids. Trimming shortened V by 2 bases and J by 3 bases, and 10 bases separated the two germline ends. Germline values: CDR1 MDHEN, CDR2 SYDVKM.

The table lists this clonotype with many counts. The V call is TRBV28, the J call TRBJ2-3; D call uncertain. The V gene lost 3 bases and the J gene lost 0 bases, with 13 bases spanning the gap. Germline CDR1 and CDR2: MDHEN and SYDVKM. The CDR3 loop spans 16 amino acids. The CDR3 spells CASSFTKDLSTDTQYF. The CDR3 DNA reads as TGTGCCAGCAGTTTTACCAAGGACCTAAGCACAGATACGCAGTATTTT.

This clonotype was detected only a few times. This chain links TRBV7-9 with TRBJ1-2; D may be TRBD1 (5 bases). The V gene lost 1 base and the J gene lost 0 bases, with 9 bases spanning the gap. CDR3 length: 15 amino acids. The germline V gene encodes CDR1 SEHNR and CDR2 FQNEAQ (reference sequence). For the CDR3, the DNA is TGTGCCAGCAGCTTAGTCCGGGGGGCTAACTATGGCTACACCTTC. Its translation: CASSLVRGANYGYTF. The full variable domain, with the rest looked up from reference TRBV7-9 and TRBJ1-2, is DTGVSQNPRHKITKRGQNVTFRCDPISEHNRLYWYRQTLGQGPEFLTYFQNEAQLEKSRLLSDRFSAERPKGSFSTLEIQRTEQGDSAMYLCASSLVRGANYGYTFGSGTRLTVV.

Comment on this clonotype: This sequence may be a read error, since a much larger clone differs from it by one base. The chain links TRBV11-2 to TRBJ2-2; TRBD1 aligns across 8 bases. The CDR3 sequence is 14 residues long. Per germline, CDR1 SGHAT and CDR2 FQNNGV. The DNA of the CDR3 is TGTGCCAGCAGCGTGGACAGGGTATCCGGGGAGCTGGTTTTT. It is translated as CASSVDRVSGELVF.

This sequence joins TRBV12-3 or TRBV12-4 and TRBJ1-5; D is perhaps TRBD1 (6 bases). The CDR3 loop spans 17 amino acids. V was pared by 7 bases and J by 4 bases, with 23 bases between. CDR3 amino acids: CASTLGGGGLRNQPQHF. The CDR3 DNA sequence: TGTGCCAGCACCTTGGGGGGGGGGGGGCTGCGAAATCAGCCCCAGCATTTT.

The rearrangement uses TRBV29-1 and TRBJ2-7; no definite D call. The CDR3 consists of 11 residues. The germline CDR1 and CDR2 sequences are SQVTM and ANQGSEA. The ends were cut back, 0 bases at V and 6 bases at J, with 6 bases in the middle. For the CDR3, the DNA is TGCAGCGTTGAAGAGCTAAGCGAGCAGTACTTC. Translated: CSVEELSEQYF.

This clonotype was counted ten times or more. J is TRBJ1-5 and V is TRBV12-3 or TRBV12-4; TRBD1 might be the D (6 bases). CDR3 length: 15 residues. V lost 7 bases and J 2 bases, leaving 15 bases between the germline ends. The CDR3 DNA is TGTGCCAGCAACCTTGTGGGGGGCGGCAATCAGCCCCAGCATTTT. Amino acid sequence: CASNLVGGGNQPQHF.

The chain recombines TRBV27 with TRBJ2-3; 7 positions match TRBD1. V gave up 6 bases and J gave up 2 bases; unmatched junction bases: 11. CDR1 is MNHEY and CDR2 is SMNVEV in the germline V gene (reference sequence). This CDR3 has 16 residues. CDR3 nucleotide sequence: TGTGCCAGCAGCCCCTACAGGGGACCCCTCACAGATACGCAGTATTTT. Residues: CASSPYRGPLTDTQYF.

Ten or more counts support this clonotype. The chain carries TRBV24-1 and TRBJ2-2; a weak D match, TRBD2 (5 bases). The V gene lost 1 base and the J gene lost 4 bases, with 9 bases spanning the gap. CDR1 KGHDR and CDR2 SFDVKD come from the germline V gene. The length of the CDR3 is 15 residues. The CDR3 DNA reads TGTGCCACCAGTGATTTAGGAGGAGGCACCGGGGAGCTGTTTTTT. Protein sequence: CATSDLGGGTGELFF.

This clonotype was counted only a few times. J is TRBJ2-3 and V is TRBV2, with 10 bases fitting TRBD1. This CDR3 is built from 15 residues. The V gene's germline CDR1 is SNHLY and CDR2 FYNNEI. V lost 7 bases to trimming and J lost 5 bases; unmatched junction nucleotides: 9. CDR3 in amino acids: CASKEDRGYQDTQYF. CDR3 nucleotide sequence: TGTGCCAGCAAGGAGGACAGGGGGTATCAAGATACGCAGTATTTT.

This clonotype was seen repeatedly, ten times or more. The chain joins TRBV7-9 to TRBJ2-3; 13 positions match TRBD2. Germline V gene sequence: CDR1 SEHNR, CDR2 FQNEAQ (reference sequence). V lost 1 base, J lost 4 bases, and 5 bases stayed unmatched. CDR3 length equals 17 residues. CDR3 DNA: TGTGCCAGCAGCTTAGGTGGACTAGCGGGAGTCTCAGATACGCAGTATTTT. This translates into CASSLGGLAGVSDTQYF.

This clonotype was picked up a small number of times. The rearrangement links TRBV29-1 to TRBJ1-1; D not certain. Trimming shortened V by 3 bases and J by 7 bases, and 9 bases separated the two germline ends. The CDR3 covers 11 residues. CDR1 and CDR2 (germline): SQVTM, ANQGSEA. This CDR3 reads CSVDRHGEAFF. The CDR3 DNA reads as TGCAGCGTTGACCGACATGGTGAAGCTTTCTTT.

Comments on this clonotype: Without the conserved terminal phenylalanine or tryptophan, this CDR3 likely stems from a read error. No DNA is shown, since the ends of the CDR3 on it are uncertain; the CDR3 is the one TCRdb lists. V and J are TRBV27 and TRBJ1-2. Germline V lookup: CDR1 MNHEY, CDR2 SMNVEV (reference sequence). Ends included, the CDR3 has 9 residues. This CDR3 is CASSPFAWK.

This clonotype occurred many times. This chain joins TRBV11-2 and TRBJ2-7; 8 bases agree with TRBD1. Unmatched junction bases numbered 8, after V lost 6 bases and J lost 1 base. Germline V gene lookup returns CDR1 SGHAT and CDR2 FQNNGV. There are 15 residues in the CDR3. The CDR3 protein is CASRQTGVGSYEQYF. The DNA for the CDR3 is TGTGCCAGCAGACAGACAGGGGTTGGGTCCTACGAGCAGTACTTC.

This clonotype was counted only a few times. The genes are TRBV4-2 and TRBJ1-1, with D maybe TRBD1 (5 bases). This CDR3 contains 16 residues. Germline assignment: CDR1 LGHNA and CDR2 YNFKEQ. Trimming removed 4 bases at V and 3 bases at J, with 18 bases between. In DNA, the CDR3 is TGTGCCAGCAGCCTCCTTTGGGGGGGTATGTACACTGAAGCTTTCTTT. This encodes CASSLLWGGMYTEAFF.

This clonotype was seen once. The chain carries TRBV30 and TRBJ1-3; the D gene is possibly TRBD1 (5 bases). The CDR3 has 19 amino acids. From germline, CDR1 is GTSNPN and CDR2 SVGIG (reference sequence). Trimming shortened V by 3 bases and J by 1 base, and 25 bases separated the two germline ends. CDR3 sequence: CAWRGGLRDPGRSGNTIYF. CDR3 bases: TGTGCCTGGAGGGGGGGTCTAAGGGACCCCGGACGATCTGGAAACACCATATATTTT. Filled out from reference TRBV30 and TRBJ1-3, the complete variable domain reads SQTIHQWPATLVQPVGSPLSLECTVEGTSNPNLYWYRQAAGRGLQLLFYSVGIGQISSEVPQNLSASRPQDRQFILSSKKLLLSDSGFYLCAWRGGLRDPGRSGNTIYFGEGSWLTVV.

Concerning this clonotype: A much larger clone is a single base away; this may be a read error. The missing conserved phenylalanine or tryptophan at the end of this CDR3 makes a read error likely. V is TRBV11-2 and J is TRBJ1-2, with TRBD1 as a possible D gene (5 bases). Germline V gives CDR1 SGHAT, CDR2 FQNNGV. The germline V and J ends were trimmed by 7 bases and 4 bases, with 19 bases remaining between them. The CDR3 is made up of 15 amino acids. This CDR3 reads CASTLIEGLSYGYTL. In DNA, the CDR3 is TGTGCCAGCACCCTTATAGAGGGGCTCAGCTATGGCTACACCCTC.

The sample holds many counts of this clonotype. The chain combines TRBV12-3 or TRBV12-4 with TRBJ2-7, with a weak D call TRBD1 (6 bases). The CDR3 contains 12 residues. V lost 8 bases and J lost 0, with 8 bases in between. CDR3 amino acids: CASAGDSYEQYF. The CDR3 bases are TGTGCCAGCGCAGGGGACTCCTACGAGCAGTACTTC.

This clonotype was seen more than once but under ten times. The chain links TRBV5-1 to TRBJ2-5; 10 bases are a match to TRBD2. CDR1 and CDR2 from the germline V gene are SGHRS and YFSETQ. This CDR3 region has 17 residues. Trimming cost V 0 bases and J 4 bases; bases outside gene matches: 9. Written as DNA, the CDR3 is TGCGCCAGCAGCTTGGGAGCCAGCGGGGGGGTCGGAGAGACCCAGTACTTC. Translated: CASSLGASGGVGETQYF.

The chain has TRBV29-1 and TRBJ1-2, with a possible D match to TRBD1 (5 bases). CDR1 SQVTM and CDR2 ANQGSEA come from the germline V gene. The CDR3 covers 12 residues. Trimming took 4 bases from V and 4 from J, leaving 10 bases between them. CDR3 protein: CSVGVGGYGYTF. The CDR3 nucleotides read TGCAGCGTTGGGGTCGGGGGCTATGGCTACACCTTC.

CDR3 sequence (DNA): TGTGCCAGCAGTTCTCCCCCCGGGACAGGGGTATATGGCTACACCTTC. This codes for CASSSPPGTGVYGYTF. The V call is TRBV6-1, the J call TRBJ1-2; 10 nucleotides line up with TRBD1. The CDR3 is made up of 16 amino acids. Germline lookup yields CDR1 MNHNS and CDR2 SASEGT. Losses at the gene ends were 5 bases for V and 5 bases for J; bases not matched to a gene: 11.

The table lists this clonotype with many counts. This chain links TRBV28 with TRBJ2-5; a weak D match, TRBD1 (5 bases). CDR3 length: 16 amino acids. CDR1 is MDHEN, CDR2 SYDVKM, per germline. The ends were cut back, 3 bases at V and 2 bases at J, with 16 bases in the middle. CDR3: CASSFWVETDQETQYF. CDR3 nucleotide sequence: TGTGCCAGCAGTTTTTGGGTGGAGACAGATCAAGAGACCCAGTACTTC.

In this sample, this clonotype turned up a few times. CDR3 loop: CASSYSLTGVGNTIYF. DNA of the CDR3: TGTGCCAGCAGTTACTCGCTTACAGGGGTCGGAAACACCATATATTTT. The chain recombines TRBV6-5 with TRBJ1-3; 7 positions agree with TRBD1. V lost 0 bases, J lost 4 bases, and 6 bases stayed unmatched. This CDR3 has 16 amino acids. Germline values: CDR1 MNHEY, CDR2 SVGAGI.

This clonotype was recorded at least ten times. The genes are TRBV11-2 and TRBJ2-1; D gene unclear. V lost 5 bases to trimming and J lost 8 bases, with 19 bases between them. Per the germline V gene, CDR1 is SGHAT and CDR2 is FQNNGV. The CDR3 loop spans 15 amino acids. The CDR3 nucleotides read TGTGCCAGCAGCCCCCGAGCGACCAGAAACTATGAGCAGTTCTTC. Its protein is CASSPRATRNYEQFF.

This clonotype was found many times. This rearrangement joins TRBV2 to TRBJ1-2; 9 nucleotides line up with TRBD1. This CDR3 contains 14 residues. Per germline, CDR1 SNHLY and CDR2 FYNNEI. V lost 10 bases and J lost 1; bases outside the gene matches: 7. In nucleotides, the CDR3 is TGTGCCATCAAGACAGGGGGAGTTAACTATGGCTACACCTTC. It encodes CAIKTGGVNYGYTF.

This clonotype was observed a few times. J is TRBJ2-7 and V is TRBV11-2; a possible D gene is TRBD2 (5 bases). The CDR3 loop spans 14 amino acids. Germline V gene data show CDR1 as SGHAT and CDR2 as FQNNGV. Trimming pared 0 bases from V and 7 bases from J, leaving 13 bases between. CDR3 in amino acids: CASSLDLPGLEQYF. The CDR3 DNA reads TGTGCCAGCAGCTTAGATCTGCCGGGATTGGAGCAGTACTTC.

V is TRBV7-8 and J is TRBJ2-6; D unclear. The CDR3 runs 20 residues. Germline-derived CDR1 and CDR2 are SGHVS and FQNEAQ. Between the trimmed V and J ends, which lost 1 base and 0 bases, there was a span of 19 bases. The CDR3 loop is CASSLDSGSPSSSGANVLTF. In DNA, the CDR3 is TGTGCCAGCAGCTTAGATAGTGGGTCTCCTTCGAGCTCTGGGGCCAACGTCCTGACTTTC. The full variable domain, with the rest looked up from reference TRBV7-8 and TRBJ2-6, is GAGVSQSPRYKVAKRGQDVALRCDPISGHVSLFWYQQALGQGPEFLTYFQNEAQLDKSGLPSDRFFAERPEGSVSTLKIQRTQQEDSAVYLCASSLDSGSPSSSGANVLTFGAGSRLTVL.